This T cell receptor (beta chain) derives from a study of post-analysis software for immune sequencing data. Study summary: The patients showed relapsing-remitting, secondary progressive and progressive-relapsing multiple sclerosis courses. Study-wide results and limits: Significantly lower normalized Chao1 diversity was found in patients with multiple sclerosis relative to controls. Controls had lower frequencies than patients of five or six TRBV segments, which included TRBV5-6, TRBV5-1 and TRBV20-1.

This CDR3 is 18 amino acids long. The junction had 14 bases not matched to a gene; V was cut back by 6 bases and J by 4 bases. CDR1 is MNHNS and CDR2 is SASEGT in the germline V gene. Included in the TCR beta cDNA libraries were unique molecular identifiers. MiXCR, run by TCRdb on the PCR reads, gives a single entry per CDR3 protein. The profile shows 700,000 to 800,000 distinct CDR3 sequences, less than 35% of them singletons. This clonotype has just a few counts. Its cognate antigen is unknown. The source of this sequence is a girl aged 5 to 17 with multiple sclerosis. The sample was blood. V and J are TRBV6-1 and TRBJ2-5; TRBD2 aligns across 13 bases. CDR3: CASRPWGLAGIIGETQYF. CDR3 DNA: TGTGCCAGCAGGCCCTGGGGACTAGCGGGAATTATAGGAGAGACCCAGTACTTC.